A selection of T cell receptor beta chains follows, all from one sample in a study of identical twins. TCRdb called the 5' RACE reads again in MiXCR, with one record for every CDR3 protein. The table includes about 890,000 distinct CDR3 sequences, roughly an eighth detected once. This sample was also put to use in a study of yellow fever vaccine responses in identical twins.

The sample comprised PBMCs. The receptors stem from a woman younger than 35 in good health. CDR3s include the opening cysteine and the closing phenylalanine or tryptophan. A D gene is named only where the DNA matches it firmly. Clone size is not always given. Where it is, it says once, few, many or a class for expanded clones.

NA	NA	TRBV18	TRBJ2-5	TGTGCCAGCTCACCACCCGCCAGGGCGCCCCAAGAGACCCAGTACTTC	CASSPPARAPQETQYF
NA	NA	TRBV15	TRBJ2-6	TGTGCCACCAGCAGAGATGCCTCTGGGGCCAACGTCCTGACTTTC	CATSRDASGANVLTF
NA	few	TRBV5-1	TRBJ2-1	TGCGCCAGCAGCCCGAAGTCGGACTGGAGCTCCTACAATGAGCAGTTCTTC	CASSPKSDWSSYNEQFF
NA	NA	TRBV12-3/TRBV12-4	TRBJ2-2	TGTGCCAGCAGTTTATTTGTTCGCGGGGAGCTGTTTTTT	CASSLFVRGELFF
TRBD1	few	TRBV15	TRBJ1-1	TGTGCCACCAGAGCCGGGACAGGGTCCAACACTGAAGCTTTCTTT	CATRAGTGSNTEAFF
TRBD2	NA	TRBV27	TRBJ2-1	TGTGCCAGCAACCCCCGTCTGGGACTAGCGGGAGGGTACGGTGAGCAGTTCTTC	CASNPRLGLAGGYGEQFF
NA	NA	TRBV28	TRBJ1-5	TGTGCCAGCAGTTTGGCAGGGAACACCAATCAGCCCCAGCATTTT	CASSLAGNTNQPQHF
NA	few	TRBV7-9	TRBJ1-1	TGTGCCAGCAGCTTTCCCGGGACCTATGAAGCTTTCTTT	CASSFPGTYEAFF
NA	many	TRBV2	TRBJ1-2	TGTGCCAGCAGTACCGAGAACTATGGCTACACCTTC	CASSTENYGYTF
TRBD2	few	TRBV6-1	TRBJ2-1	TGTGCCAGCAGCCGAATGACTAGCGGGAGGGTTAGCTCCTACAATGAGCAGTTCTTC	CASSRMTSGRVSSYNEQFF
TRBD1	few	TRBV12-3/TRBV12-4	TRBJ1-1	TGTGCCAGCAGTAGCCCCCCAGGGGGCAAGTACGAAGCTTTCTTT	CASSSPPGGKYEAFF
TRBD2	once	TRBV10-3	TRBJ2-7	TGTGCCATCAGTGAGTCGGCGGGAGGGAACTACGAGCAGTACTTC	CAISESAGGNYEQYF
TRBD2	few	TRBV7-3	TRBJ2-2	TGTGCCAGCAGCTTAACCCCCTTAAGTAGCGGGAGAAGGACCGGGGAGCTGTTTTTT	CASSLTPLSSGRRTGELFF
TRBD2	NA	TRBV11-1	TRBJ2-5	TGTGCCAGCAGCTTCAGTGGGACTAGCGGGAGAGAAGGGGAGACCCAGTACTTC	CASSFSGTSGREGETQYF
NA	NA	TRBV28	TRBJ2-1	TGTGCCAGCAGTTTGGGGAGGACAGACAATGAGCAGTTCTTC	CASSLGRTDNEQFF